This T cell receptor beta chain was profiled in a study of T cell responses to AZD1222 COVID-19 vaccine. The assay was immunoSEQ multiplex PCR, and TCRdb's table has in-frame clones only and misses some. This sample has some 140,000 clones; 93% occur once, and the top ten carry roughly 5.4%. The ends were cut back, 9 bases at V and 3 bases at J, with 9 bases in the middle. The CDR3 runs 11 residues. Germline V gives CDR1 MNHEY, CDR2 SVGAGI. This clone was observed once. At the DNA level, this CDR3 is encoded by other sequences in the same sample as well. Specimen: peripheral blood, collected on day 0 of AZD1222 vaccination. The TCR comes from an adult in good health. The V gene is TRBV6-5, the J gene TRBJ2-7; no clear D gene. In DNA form, the CDR3 reads TGTGCCAGTCCCGACGGCTACGAGCAGTACTTC. Translation: CASPDGYEQYF.